This TCR beta chain was recovered during a study of T cells expressing NK-cell markers. For the study at large: Eight donors were sequenced, seven testing HCMV-seropositive and one testing seronegative. Study observations and caveats: NKG2C+ dominant clonotypes from roughly 6 donors made up about 1.0-7.5% of CD8+ T cells. Clarity on HCMV specificity was lacking for the expanded NKG2C+ T cell clones. The leading position in the CD3+CD56-NKG2C+ fraction of a few donors also went to these clonotypes.

For this clonotype: Its antigen is still unknown.

From germline, CDR1 is ENHRY and CDR2 SYGVKD. The CDR3 runs to 14 residues. TCRdb re-called the 5' RACE reads and gives one entry per CDR3 protein, without DNA. The table for this sample gives 250,000 or so distinct CDR3 sequences. The source of this sequence is a woman between 18 and 70 years old in good health. The chain combines TRBV10-3 with TRBJ2-7; TCRdb's D call, TRBD1, is unchecked because there is no DNA. The sequenced sample was blood T cells: a sorted CD56 or NKG2C T cell subset, CD4+ or CD8+ T cells, or bulk PBMC T cells (not recorded which). Here the CDR3 reads CAIRGGRETDEQYF.